Listed below are T cell receptor beta chains from one sample, sequenced in a study of human T cells and chemical hapten exposure. TCRdb used MiXCR to reprocess the RACE reads, holding one entry per CDR3 protein. The sample contains some 350,000 distinct CDR3 sequences, about 6.9% of which appear only once. Specimen: whole blood, collected in connection with sensitization to the hapten diphenylcyclopropenone (DPC). Receptor source: a young woman with alopecia areata. Some clones in this sample may be carry-over from other donors' samples. CDR3s include the opening cysteine and the closing phenylalanine or tryptophan. A D gene is named only where the DNA matches it firmly. Rows give clone size only sometimes, using once, few, many, or a class for an expanded clone.

V gene,J gene,D gene,clone size,CDR3 DNA,CDR3 protein
TRBV6-5,TRBJ2-3,NA,NA,TGTGCCAGCAGTTACACAGGTTTTGGCACAGATACGCAGTATTTT,CASSYTGFGTDTQYF
TRBV6-5,TRBJ2-7,NA,few,TGTGCCAGTCCAGTTACTCCCAGGGACGAGCAGTACTTC,CASPVTPRDEQYF
TRBV4-3,TRBJ2-1,NA,NA,TGCGCCAGCAGCCAAGCCGAAACAGTCGATGAGCAGTTCTTC,CASSQAETVDEQFF
TRBV6-2/TRBV6-3,TRBJ1-5,NA,many,TGTGCCAGCAGTTATCCTACAGGAAATCAGCCCCAGCATTTT,CASSYPTGNQPQHF
TRBV20-1,TRBJ2-7,NA,many,TGCAGTGCTGGGTGGTATGCCAGTGACGAGCAGTACTTC,CSAGWYASDEQYF
TRBV6-2/TRBV6-3,TRBJ1-2,NA,NA,TGTGCCAGCAGTCAAGCCCCAGGGGCTGGTGGCTACACCTTC,CASSQAPGAGGYTF
TRBV12-3/TRBV12-4,TRBJ1-2,TRBD1,many,TGTGCCAGCAGTTTTGGGATTGGGACAGGGGAACATGGCTACACCTTC,CASSFGIGTGEHGYTF
TRBV7-2,TRBJ2-3,TRBD2,many,TGTGCCAGCAGCTTTGACGGGGGGGCAAAAGATACGCAGTATTTT,CASSFDGGAKDTQYF
TRBV7-2,TRBJ2-7,NA,many,TGTGCCAGCAGCTTAGTCGGCGGGGAAGTAGGGGTGGAGCAGTACTTC,CASSLVGGEVGVEQYF
TRBV7-2,TRBJ2-4,NA,many,TGTGCCAGCAGCCCCTATGGCAAAAACATTCAGTACTTC,CASSPYGKNIQYF
TRBV3-1,TRBJ1-6,NA,many,TGTGCCAGCAGCCGGGACATCTCGGCCCTCCACTTT,CASSRDISALHF
TRBV27,TRBJ1-5,NA,few,TGTGCCAGCAGTAAACATAATCAGCCCCAGCATTTT,CASSKHNQPQHF
TRBV18,TRBJ1-5,TRBD1,many,TGTGCCAGCTCCCCGGATGCAGGGACAGGGCCCCAGCATTTT,CASSPDAGTGPQHF
TRBV5-1,TRBJ1-4,TRBD1,few,TGCGCCAGCAGCTTGAGTACTGGGACAGGAGCCGAAAAACTGTTTTTT,CASSLSTGTGAEKLFF
TRBV7-8,TRBJ1-1,TRBD1,many,TGTGCCAGCAGCCTCACCTCGGACAGGGCTGAAGCTTTCTTT,CASSLTSDRAEAFF
TRBV4-2,TRBJ2-6,NA,NA,TGTGCCAGCAGTCCTTTAAAAGCGGTATCTGGGGCCAACGTCCTGACTTTC,CASSPLKAVSGANVLTF
TRBV7-9,TRBJ2-2,NA,NA,TGTGCCAGCAGCTTAGCGAGGGAGTACACCGGGGAGCTGTTTTTT,CASSLAREYTGELFF
TRBV18,TRBJ1-2,TRBD1,many,TGTGCCAGCTCACCAGGTCAGGGGGCCGGCTACACCTTC,CASSPGQGAGYTF
TRBV7-2,TRBJ1-2,TRBD1,many,TGTGCCAGCAGCGCACAGGGGGGTAGCTATGGCTACACCTTC,CASSAQGGSYGYTF
TRBV18,TRBJ1-1,NA,many,TGTGCCAGCTCACCACCGGGCAGGAGGGTGAACACTGAAGCTTTCTTT,CASSPPGRRVNTEAFF
TRBV11-2,TRBJ2-3,NA,few,TGTGCCAGCAGCGACTGGAAGGTCCCTCCCGTAACGCAGTATTTT,CASSDWKVPPVTQYF
TRBV2,TRBJ2-3,TRBD1,NA,TGTGCCGGAGACCAGGGGGAGGATACGCAGTATTTT,CAGDQGEDTQYF
TRBV5-1,TRBJ2-3,TRBD2,many,TGCGCCAGCAGCTTGGCCGAGGCGGGGGGGCCTGGAGATACGCAGTATTTT,CASSLAEAGGPGDTQYF
TRBV3-1,TRBJ1-2,NA,many,TGTGCCAGCAGCCAAGGCAGCTACTTCTATGGCTACACCTTC,CASSQGSYFYGYTF
TRBV7-9,TRBJ2-7,NA,many,TGTGCCAGCAGCTTCTCGGGAGAAGCCGCCGAGCAGTACTTC,CASSFSGEAAEQYF
TRBV10-3,TRBJ2-7,NA,few,TGTGCCATCAGTCCAGGGGTGTCCTACGAGCAGTACTTC,CAISPGVSYEQYF
TRBV2,TRBJ2-3,NA,NA,TGTGCCAGCCGGGGAGACTCTTACACAGATACGCAGTATTTT,CASRGDSYTDTQYF
TRBV9,TRBJ2-7,TRBD1,many,TGTGCCAGCAGCTCTGCGACAGGGTGGTACGAGCAGTACTTC,CASSSATGWYEQYF
TRBV5-1,TRBJ2-1,NA,NA,TGCGCCAGCAGCTTGGCCGAGTGGCAGGAGATCTACAATGAGCAGTTCTTC,CASSLAEWQEIYNEQFF
TRBV3-1,TRBJ2-1,NA,few,TGTGCCAGCAGCCAAGCAGGCGGGTCCACTTACAATGAGCAGTTCTTC,CASSQAGGSTYNEQFF
TRBV11-2,TRBJ1-2,NA,NA,TGTGCCAGCAGCATCCAGAGGGGGGGCGCATCTGGCTACACCTTC,CASSIQRGGASGYTF
TRBV28,TRBJ2-7,NA,few,TGTGCCAGCAGACCTCCTTCTTCCTACGAGCAGTACTTC,CASRPPSSYEQYF
TRBV12-3/TRBV12-4,TRBJ2-7,TRBD1,NA,TGTGCCAGCAGCTCCCGGGACAGGGGAAATATCTACTTC,CASSSRDRGNIYF
TRBV4-1,TRBJ1-4,TRBD1,few,TGCGCCAGCAGCCAAGAGGGACAGGGGGGAGGAAAACTGTTTTTT,CASSQEGQGGGKLFF
TRBV7-6,TRBJ1-2,TRBD1,many,TGTGCCAGCAGCCCTAGGGACAGGCTGGCTAACTATGGCTACACCTTC,CASSPRDRLANYGYTF
TRBV25-1,TRBJ1-4,NA,few,TGTGCCAGCAGTTTAACTCTAGGGCCCGCAAGGGAAGGTGAAAAACTGTTTTTT,CASSLTLGPAREGEKLFF
TRBV10-3,TRBJ2-3,NA,few,TGTGCCATCAGGGTGGGACGGACAGATACGCAGTATTTT,CAIRVGRTDTQYF
TRBV6-1,TRBJ2-7,NA,NA,TGTGCCAGCAGTGAAATGGACCCAGCCTACGAGCAGTACTTC,CASSEMDPAYEQYF
TRBV12-3/TRBV12-4,TRBJ2-1,TRBD1,few,TGTGCCAGCAGTTTAGGGACAGGGGATGTTGAGCAGTTCTTC,CASSLGTGDVEQFF
TRBV5-4,TRBJ2-3,TRBD2,NA,TGTGCCAGCAGCCCCACTAGCGGGGGGGGTACAGATACGCAGTATTTT,CASSPTSGGGTDTQYF
TRBV3-1,TRBJ1-2,NA,NA,TGTGCCAGCAGCCAAGATTACGGGGGTTTTCGCGATGGCTACACCTTC,CASSQDYGGFRDGYTF
TRBV14,TRBJ2-5,NA,NA,TGTGCCAGCAGCCAAGGGATGGCACAAGAGACCCAGTACTTC,CASSQGMAQETQYF
TRBV27,TRBJ2-1,NA,many,TGTGCCAGCAGTTTATCGGGGGGGCCCTACAATGAGCAGTTCTTC,CASSLSGGPYNEQFF